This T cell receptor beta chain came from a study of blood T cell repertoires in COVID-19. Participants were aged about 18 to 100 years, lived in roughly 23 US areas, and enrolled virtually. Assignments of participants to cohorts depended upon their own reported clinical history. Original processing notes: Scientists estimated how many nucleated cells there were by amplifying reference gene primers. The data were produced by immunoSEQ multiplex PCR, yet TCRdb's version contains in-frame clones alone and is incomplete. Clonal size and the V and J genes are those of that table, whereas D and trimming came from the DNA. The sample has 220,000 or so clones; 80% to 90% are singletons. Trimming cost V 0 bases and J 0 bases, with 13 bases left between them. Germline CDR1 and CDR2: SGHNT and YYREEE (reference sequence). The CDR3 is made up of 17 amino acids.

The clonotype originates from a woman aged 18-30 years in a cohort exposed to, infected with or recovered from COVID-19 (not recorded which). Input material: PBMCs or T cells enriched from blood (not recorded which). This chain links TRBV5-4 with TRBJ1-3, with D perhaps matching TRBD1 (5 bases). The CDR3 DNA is TGTGCCAGCAGCTTGGACGGGGGTTCCATCTCTGGAAACACCATATATTTT. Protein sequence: CASSLDGGSISGNTIYF.